This TCR beta chain was sequenced in a study of T-cell reconstitution after alpha-beta-depleted transplantation in children. This sample's TCRbeta library carried unique molecular identifier barcodes. TCRdb redid the calling of the PCR reads with MiXCR, one entry per CDR3 protein. The sample lists 500,000 to 650,000 distinct CDR3 sequences; over 10% were seen once. The V end was cut by 0 bases, the J end by 1 base, with 13 bases between. There are 17 residues in the CDR3. From germline, CDR1 is MNHEY and CDR2 SVGAGI. This clonotype was detected a few times. The sequencing used PBMCs, mostly from graft donor cells, collected 360 days after TCRalphabeta/CD19-depleted stem cell transplant. The TCR sequence derives from a male patient between 10 and 17 years old who had a stem cell transplant for acute myeloid leukemia, so the T cells may come from the graft donor. The chain uses TRBV6-5 and TRBJ2-4; tentatively, D is TRBD1 (5 bases). The CDR3 spells CASSYSKGLGAKNIQYF. The CDR3 nucleotides read TGTGCCAGCAGTTACTCGAAGGGGCTGGGCGCCAAAAACATTCAGTACTTC.